This passage covers 8 T cell receptor beta chains from one sample sequenced in a study of blood T cell repertoires in COVID-19. Method: immunoSEQ multiplex PCR; TCRdb's copy keeps in-frame clones and lacks some. This repertoire shows some 170,000 clones, roughly 87% found once; its top ten account for roughly 1.2%. The sample taken for sequencing was PBMCs or T cells enriched from blood (not recorded which). The origin of the receptors is a human donor with acute COVID-19. The donor label of this sample is uncertain.

This clone was counted only a few times. The V call is TRBV10-2, the J call TRBJ1-2; TRBD1 aligns across 8 bases. Trimming at V came to 0 bases and at J to 1 base, leaving 4 bases not matched to a gene. CDR1 is WSHSY, CDR2 SAAADI, per germline. The CDR3 covers 16 residues. CDR3 region: CASSESRTGYNYGYTF. Here the CDR3 DNA reads TGCGCCAGCAGTGAGTCGAGGACAGGGTATAACTATGGCTACACCTTC.

The V call is TRBV9, the J call TRBJ2-1; 14 bases line up with TRBD2. CDR1 is SGDLS, CDR2 YYNGEE, per germline. This CDR3 comprises 17 residues. The V segment lost 4 bases and the J segment 5 bases; nucleotides outside the gene matches: 8. Here the CDR3 DNA reads TGTGCCAGCAGCTTCCGGACTAGCGGGGGGATCGACAATGAGCAGTTCTTC. It codes for CASSFRTSGGIDNEQFF.

This clone was found a few times. The chain couples TRBV27 to TRBJ1-2; tentatively, D is TRBD1 (5 bases). This CDR3 contains 14 residues. The V end was cut by 2 bases, the J end by 5 bases, with 12 bases between. Per germline, CDR1 MNHEY and CDR2 SMNVEV (reference sequence). CDR3 in DNA: TGTGCCAGCAGTTTAGGCGGGACCCCTTATGGCTACACCTTC. Residues: CASSLGGTPYGYTF.

The rearrangement joins TRBV19 to TRBJ2-3, with a tentative D call TRBD2 (6 bases). The CDR3 runs to 15 residues. Germline V gene lookup returns CDR1 LNHDA and CDR2 SQIVND (reference sequence). V lost 3 bases and J 4 bases, leaving 14 bases between the germline ends. CDR3 in DNA: TGTGCCAGTAGTATTGGAGGGTTCCACTCAGATACGCAGTATTTT. Protein product: CASSIGGFHSDTQYF.

The chain couples TRBV5-4 to TRBJ1-6; D may be TRBD1 (6 bases). The germline CDR1 and CDR2 sequences are SGHNT and YYREEE (reference sequence). The CDR3 runs to 14 residues. Between the trimmed V and J ends, which lost 4 bases and 7 bases, there was a span of 12 bases. The CDR3 protein is CASSEQGVNSPLHF. The CDR3 region has the DNA TGTGCCAGCAGCGAACAGGGAGTCAATTCACCCCTCCACTTT.

V is TRBV6-5 and J is TRBJ2-5; 9 nucleotides agree with TRBD1. V lost 4 bases to trimming and J lost 2 bases; unmatched junction nucleotides: 2. CDR3 length: 14 residues. Germline lookup yields CDR1 MNHEY and CDR2 SVGAGI. The CDR3 nucleotides are TGTGCCAGCAGTTCCGGACAGGGGCAAGAGACCCAGTACTTC. The encoded protein is CASSSGQGQETQYF.

J is TRBJ2-1 and V is TRBV7-3; 9 nucleotides line up with TRBD2. CDR1 is SGHTA, CDR2 FQGTGA, per germline. CDR3 size: 15 residues. Losses at the gene ends were 2 bases for V and 3 bases for J; bases not matched to a gene: 2. The CDR3 DNA sequence: TGTGCCAGCAGCTTAGTTAGCGGGGGCTACAATGAGCAGTTCTTC. Translated: CASSLVSGGYNEQFF.

The V call is TRBV7-9, the J call TRBJ1-2; D remains unclear. The CDR3 is made up of 14 amino acids. Germline V gene sequence: CDR1 SEHNR, CDR2 FQNEAQ (reference sequence). With 1 base removed from V and 4 bases from J, the gap between germline ends came to 10 bases. CDR3 DNA sequence: TGTGCCAGCAGCTTAGGGGAGGGTGCCTATGGCTACACCTTC. It codes for CASSLGEGAYGYTF.